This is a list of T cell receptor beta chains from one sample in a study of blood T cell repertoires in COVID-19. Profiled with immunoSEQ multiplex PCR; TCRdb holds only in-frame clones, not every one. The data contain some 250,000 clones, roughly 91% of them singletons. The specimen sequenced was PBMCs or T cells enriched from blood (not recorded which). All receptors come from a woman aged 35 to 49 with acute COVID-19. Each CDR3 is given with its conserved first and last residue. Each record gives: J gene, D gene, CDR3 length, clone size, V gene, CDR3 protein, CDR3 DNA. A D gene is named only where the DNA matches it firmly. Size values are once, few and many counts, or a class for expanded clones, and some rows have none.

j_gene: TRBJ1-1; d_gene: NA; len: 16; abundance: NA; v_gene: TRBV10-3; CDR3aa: CAISERQDPPNGEAFF; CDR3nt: TGTGCCATCAGCGAGCGACAGGATCCCCCAAATGGTGAAGCTTTCTTT
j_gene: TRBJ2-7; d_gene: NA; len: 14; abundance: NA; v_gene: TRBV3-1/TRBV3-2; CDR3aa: CASSRVGGTYEQYF; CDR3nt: TGTGCCAGCAGCCGCGTCGGGGGTACCTACGAGCAGTACTTC
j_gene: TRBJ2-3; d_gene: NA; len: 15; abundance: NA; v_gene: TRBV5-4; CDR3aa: CASSSDGVSTDTQYF; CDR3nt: TGTGCCAGCAGCTCTGACGGAGTCAGCACAGATACGCAGTATTTT
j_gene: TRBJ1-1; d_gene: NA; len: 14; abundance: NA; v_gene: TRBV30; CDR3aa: CAWNLGGASTEAFF; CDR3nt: TGTGCCTGGAACCTTGGAGGGGCAAGCACTGAAGCTTTCTTT
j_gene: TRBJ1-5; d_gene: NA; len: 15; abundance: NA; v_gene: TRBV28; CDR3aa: CASSLGGARNQPQHF; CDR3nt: TGTGCCAGCAGTTTAGGAGGGGCGCGCAATCAGCCCCAGCATTTT
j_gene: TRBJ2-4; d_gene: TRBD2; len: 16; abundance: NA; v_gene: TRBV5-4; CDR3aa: CASSLVAGGPKNIQYF; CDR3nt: TGTGCCAGCAGCTTGGTAGCGGGAGGGCCCAAAAACATTCAGTACTTC
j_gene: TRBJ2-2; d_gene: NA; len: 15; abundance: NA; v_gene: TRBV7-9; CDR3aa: CASSLARENTGELFF; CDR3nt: TGTGCCAGCAGCTTAGCGAGGGAGAACACCGGGGAGCTGTTTTTT
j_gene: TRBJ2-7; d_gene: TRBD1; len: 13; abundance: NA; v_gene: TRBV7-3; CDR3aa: CASSRSQGAEQYF; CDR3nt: TGTGCCAGCAGCAGATCACAGGGGGCCGAGCAGTACTTC
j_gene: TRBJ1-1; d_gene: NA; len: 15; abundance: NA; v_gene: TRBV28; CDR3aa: CASSFQGPMNTEAFF; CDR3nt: TGTGCCAGCAGTTTTCAGGGGCCCATGAACACTGAAGCTTTCTTT
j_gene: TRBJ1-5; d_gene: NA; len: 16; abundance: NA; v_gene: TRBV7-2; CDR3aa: CASSLEGDSSNQPQHF; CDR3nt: TGTGCCAGCAGCTTAGAGGGAGATTCTAGCAATCAGCCCCAGCATTTT
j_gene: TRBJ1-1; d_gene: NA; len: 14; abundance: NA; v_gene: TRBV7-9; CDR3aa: CASSLVQGNTEAFF; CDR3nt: TGTGCCAGCAGCTTAGTACAGGGGAACACTGAAGCTTTCTTT
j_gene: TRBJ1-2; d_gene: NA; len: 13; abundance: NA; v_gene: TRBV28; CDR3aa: CASSNRAYYGYTF; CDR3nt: TGTGCCAGCAGTAACAGGGCTTACTATGGCTACACCTTC
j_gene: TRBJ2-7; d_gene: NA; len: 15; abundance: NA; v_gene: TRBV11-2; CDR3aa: CASSSRTRDSYEQYF; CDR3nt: TGTGCCAGCAGCTCTAGGACCAGGGATTCCTACGAGCAGTACTTC
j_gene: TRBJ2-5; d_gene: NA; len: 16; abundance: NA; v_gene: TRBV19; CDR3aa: CASSNAYSRVVETQYF; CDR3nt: TGTGCCAGTAGTAACGCCTATTCCAGGGTAGTGGAGACCCAGTACTTC
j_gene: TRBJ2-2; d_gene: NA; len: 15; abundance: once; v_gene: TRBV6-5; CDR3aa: CASYIQRANTGELFF; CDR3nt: TGTGCCAGCTATATACAGAGGGCGAACACCGGGGAGCTGTTTTTT
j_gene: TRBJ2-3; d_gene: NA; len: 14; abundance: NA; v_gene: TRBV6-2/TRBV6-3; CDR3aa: CASSYAGKTDTQYF; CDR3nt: TGTGCCAGCAGTTACGCAGGGAAAACAGATACGCAGTATTTT
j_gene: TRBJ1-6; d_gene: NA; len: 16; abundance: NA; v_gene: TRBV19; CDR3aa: CASSNLQGLAGSPLHF; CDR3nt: TGTGCCAGTAGTAACCTCCAGGGCCTCGCTGGATCACCCCTCCACTTT
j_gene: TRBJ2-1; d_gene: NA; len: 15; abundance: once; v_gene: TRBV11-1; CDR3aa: CASSLDSSSYNEQFF; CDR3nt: TGTGCCAGCAGCTTAGACAGTAGCTCCTACAATGAGCAGTTCTTC
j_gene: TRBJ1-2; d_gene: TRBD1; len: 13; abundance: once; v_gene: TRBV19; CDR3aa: CASAPTGGHGYTF; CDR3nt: TGTGCCAGTGCTCCCACAGGGGGCCATGGCTACACCTTC
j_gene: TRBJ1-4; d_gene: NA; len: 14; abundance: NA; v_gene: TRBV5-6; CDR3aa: CASSINRRVQKLFF; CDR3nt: TGTGCCAGCAGCATTAATCGCAGGGTACAAAAACTGTTTTTT
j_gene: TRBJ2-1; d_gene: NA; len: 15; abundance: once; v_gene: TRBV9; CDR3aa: CASSVITGGSNEQFF; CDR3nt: TGTGCCAGCAGCGTCATTACAGGTGGCTCCAATGAGCAGTTCTTC
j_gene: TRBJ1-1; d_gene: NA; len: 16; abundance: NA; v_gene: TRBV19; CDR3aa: CASSTFPRLINTEAFF; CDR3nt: TGTGCCAGTAGTACCTTCCCCCGACTGATTAACACTGAAGCTTTCTTT
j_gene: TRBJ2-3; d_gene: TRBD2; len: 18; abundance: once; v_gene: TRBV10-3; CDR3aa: CAISESKLAGVSTDTQYF; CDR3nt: TGTGCCATCAGTGAGTCGAAGTTAGCGGGGGTTAGCACAGATACGCAGTATTTT
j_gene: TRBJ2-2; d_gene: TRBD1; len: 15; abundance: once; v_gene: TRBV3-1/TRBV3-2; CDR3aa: CASRRITGDTGELFF; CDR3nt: TGTGCCAGCAGGAGGATTACAGGGGACACCGGGGAGCTGTTTTTT
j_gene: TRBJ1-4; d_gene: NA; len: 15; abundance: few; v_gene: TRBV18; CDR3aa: CASSPRRGKSEKLFF; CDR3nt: TGTGCCAGCTCACCACGGCGGGGCAAGAGTGAAAAACTGTTTTTT
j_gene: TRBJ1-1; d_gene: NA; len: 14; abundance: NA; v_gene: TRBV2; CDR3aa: CASSEALGGTEAFF; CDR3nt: TGTGCCAGCAGTGAAGCGCTGGGGGGAACTGAAGCTTTCTTT
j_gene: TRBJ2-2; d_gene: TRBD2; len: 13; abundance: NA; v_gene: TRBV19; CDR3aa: CASRQGGAGELFF; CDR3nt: TGTGCCAGTAGGCAGGGAGGGGCCGGGGAGCTGTTTTTT
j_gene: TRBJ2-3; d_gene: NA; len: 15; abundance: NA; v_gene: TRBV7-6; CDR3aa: CASSFNPSGADTQYF; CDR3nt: TGTGCCAGCAGCTTTAATCCCTCAGGGGCAGATACGCAGTATTTT
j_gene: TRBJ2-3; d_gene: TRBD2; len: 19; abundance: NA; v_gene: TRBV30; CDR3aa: CAWSTGLAGTKFRTDTQYF; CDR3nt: TGTGCCTGGAGTACCGGACTAGCGGGTACGAAATTTCGCACAGATACGCAGTATTTT
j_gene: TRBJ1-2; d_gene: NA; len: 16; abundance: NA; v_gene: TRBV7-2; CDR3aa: CASSSADLGASYGYTF; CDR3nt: TGTGCCAGCAGCTCGGCGGACCTGGGGGCGTCATATGGCTACACCTTC
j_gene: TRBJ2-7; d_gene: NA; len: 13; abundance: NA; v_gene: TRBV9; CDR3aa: CASSADKSYEQYF; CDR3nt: TGTGCCAGCAGCGCGGACAAGTCCTACGAGCAGTACTTC
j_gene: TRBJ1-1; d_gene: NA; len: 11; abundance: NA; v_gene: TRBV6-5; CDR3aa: CASSPGTSAFF; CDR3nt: TGTGCCAGCAGTCCCGGGACATCGGCTTTCTTT
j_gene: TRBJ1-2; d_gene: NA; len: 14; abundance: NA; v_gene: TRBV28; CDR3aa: CASSYRQTNYGYTF; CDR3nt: TGTGCCAGCAGTTACCGACAGACAAACTATGGCTACACCTTC
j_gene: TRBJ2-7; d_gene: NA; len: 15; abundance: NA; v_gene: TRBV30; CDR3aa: CAWSVPGDSLYEQYF; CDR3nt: TGTGCCTGGAGTGTACCGGGGGACAGTCTCTACGAGCAGTACTTC
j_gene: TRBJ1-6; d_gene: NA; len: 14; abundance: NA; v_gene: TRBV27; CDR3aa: CASGKGPPTSPLHF; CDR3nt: TGTGCCAGCGGTAAGGGGCCACCAACCTCACCCCTCCACTTT
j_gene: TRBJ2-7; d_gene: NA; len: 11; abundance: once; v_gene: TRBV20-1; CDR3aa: CSARPSYEQYF; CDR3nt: TGCAGTGCCAGACCATCCTACGAGCAGTACTTC
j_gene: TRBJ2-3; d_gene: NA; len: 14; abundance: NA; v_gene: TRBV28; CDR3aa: CASSLRQATDTQYF; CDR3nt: TGTGCCAGCAGTCTACGACAGGCTACAGATACGCAGTATTTT
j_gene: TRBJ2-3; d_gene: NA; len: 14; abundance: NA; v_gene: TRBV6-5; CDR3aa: CASSYSPTENTQYF; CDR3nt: TGTGCCAGCAGTTACTCACCGACGGAGAATACGCAGTATTTT
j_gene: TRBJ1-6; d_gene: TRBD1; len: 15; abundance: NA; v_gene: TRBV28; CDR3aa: CASSSRDRGWSPLHF; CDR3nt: TGTGCCAGCAGTTCCCGGGACAGGGGATGGTCACCCCTCCACTTT
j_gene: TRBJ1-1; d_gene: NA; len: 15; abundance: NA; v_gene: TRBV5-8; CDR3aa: CASSLANRAHTEAFF; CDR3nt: TGTGCCAGCAGCTTGGCAAACAGGGCTCACACTGAAGCTTTCTTT
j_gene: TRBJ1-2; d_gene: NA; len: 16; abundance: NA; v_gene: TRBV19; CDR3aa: CASSSNSGSRAYGYTF; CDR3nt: TGTGCCAGTAGTTCAAATTCGGGGTCTAGGGCCTATGGCTACACCTTC
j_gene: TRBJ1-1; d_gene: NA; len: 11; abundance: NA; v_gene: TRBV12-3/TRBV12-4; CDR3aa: CASMRNTEAFF; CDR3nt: TGTGCCAGCATGAGGAACACTGAAGCTTTCTTT
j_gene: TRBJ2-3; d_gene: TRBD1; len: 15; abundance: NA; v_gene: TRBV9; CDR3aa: CASSVEGQGSDTQYF; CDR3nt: TGTGCCAGCAGCGTAGAGGGACAGGGGTCCGATACGCAGTATTTT
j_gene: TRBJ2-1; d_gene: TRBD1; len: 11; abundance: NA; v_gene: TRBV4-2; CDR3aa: CASSFTGEQFF; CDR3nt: TGTGCCAGCAGCTTTACAGGGGAACAGTTCTTC
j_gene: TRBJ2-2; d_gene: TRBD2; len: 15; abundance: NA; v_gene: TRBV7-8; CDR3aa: CASLLGTSGSGELFF; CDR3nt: TGTGCCAGCCTCCTCGGGACTAGCGGATCCGGGGAGCTGTTTTTT
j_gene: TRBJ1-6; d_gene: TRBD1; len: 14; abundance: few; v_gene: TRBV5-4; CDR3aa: CATAVRGRNSPLHF; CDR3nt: TGTGCCACCGCCGTGAGGGGGCGTAATTCACCCCTCCACTTT
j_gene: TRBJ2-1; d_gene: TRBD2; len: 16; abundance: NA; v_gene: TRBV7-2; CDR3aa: CASSTRTSGRNNEQFF; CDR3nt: TGTGCCAGCAGCACACGGACTAGCGGGAGAAACAATGAGCAGTTCTTC
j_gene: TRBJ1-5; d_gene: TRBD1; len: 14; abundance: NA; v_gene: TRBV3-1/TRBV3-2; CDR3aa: CASSLGQGAGPQHF; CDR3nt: TGTGCCAGCAGCCTGGGACAGGGGGCCGGGCCCCAGCATTTT
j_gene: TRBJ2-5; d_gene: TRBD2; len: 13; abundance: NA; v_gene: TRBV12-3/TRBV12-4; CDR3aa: CASSLSGVSTQYF; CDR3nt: TGTGCCAGCAGTTTAAGCGGGGTGTCTACCCAGTACTTC
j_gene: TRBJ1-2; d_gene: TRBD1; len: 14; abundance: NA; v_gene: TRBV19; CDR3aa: CASSIETGNHGYTF; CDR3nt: TGTGCCAGTAGTATAGAGACAGGGAACCATGGCTACACCTTC
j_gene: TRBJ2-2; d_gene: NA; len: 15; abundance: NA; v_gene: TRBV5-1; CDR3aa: CASSKGGGGTGELFF; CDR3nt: TGCGCCAGCAGCAAAGGCGGGGGCGGTACCGGGGAGCTGTTTTTT
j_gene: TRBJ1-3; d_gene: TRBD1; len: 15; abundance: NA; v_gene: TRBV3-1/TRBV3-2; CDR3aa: CASSFPGQGGNTIYF; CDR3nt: TGTGCCAGCAGCTTCCCGGGACAGGGGGGAAACACCATATATTTT
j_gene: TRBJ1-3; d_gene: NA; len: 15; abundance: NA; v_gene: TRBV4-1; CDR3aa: CASSQISGDGNTIYF; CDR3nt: TGCGCCAGCAGCCAAATTTCAGGGGACGGAAACACCATATATTTT
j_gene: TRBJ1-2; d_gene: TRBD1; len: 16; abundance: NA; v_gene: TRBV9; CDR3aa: CASSARTGSLNYGYTF; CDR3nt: TGTGCCAGCAGCGCCCGGACAGGGAGCCTTAACTATGGCTACACCTTC
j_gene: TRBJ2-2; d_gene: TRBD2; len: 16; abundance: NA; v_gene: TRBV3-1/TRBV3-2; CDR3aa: CASSPRLASYTGELFF; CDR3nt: TGTGCCAGCAGCCCGCGACTAGCGTCGTACACCGGGGAGCTGTTTTTT
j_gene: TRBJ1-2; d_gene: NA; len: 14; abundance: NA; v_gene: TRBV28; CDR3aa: CAARGSGRSYGYTF; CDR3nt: TGTGCCGCTAGGGGTTCCGGCAGGTCGTATGGCTACACCTTC
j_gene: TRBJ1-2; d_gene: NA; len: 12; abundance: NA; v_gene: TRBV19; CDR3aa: CASSWADYGYTF; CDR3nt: TGTGCCAGTAGTTGGGCAGACTATGGCTACACCTTC